The 15 T cell receptor beta chains below all came from one sample that was sequenced in a study of cytomegalovirus exposure and HLA in healthy donors. PCR employed 60 Vbeta and 13 Jbeta primers. This table comes from immunoSEQ multiplex PCR, and its TCRdb copy is limited to in-frame clones, with some not included. Found here are 150,000 to 170,000 clones, approximately 80% of them singletons; the top ten hold around 5.2%. The sequencing input was PBMCs. The receptors stem from a woman in her thirties or forties in good health and CMV-seropositive.

This clone was detected only once. The V call is TRBV5-1, the J call TRBJ2-7; a possible D gene is TRBD1 (7 bases). The CDR3 has 15 residues. Germline CDR1 SGHRS, CDR2 YFSETQ. With 4 bases removed from V and 4 bases from J, the gap between germline ends came to 18 bases. DNA of the CDR3: TGCGCCAGCAGCGGAACGACAGGGACTCGGTACGAGCAGTACTTC. Protein sequence: CASSGTTGTRYEQYF.

The V call is TRBV14, the J call TRBJ1-1; possible D gene TRBD1, 5 bases. The ends were cut back, 2 bases at V and 4 bases at J, with 11 bases in the middle. The CDR3 runs 14 residues. From germline, CDR1 is SGHDN and CDR2 FVKESK. CDR3 bases: TGTGCCAGCAGCCAACGCCAGGGCGGCACTGAAGCTTTCTTT. It specifies CASSQRQGGTEAFF.

The chain recombines TRBV27 with TRBJ2-1; D gene ambiguous. Between the trimmed V and J ends, which lost 6 bases and 0 bases, there was a span of 6 bases. CDR3 length equals 13 residues. CDR1 MNHEY and CDR2 SMNVEV come from the germline V gene (reference sequence). The CDR3 nucleotides read TGTGCCAGCAGGGCTAGCTCCTACAATGAGCAGTTCTTC. This sequence encodes CASRASSYNEQFF.

The V gene is TRBV9, the J gene TRBJ2-1; a possible D gene is TRBD1 (6 bases). The germline V gene encodes CDR1 SGDLS and CDR2 YYNGEE. The CDR3 has 16 amino acids. V lost 0 bases and J lost 12, with 22 bases in between. The CDR3 bases are TGTGCCAGCAGCGTAGCAGGGGACGGGTACCGGGTTGGGCAGTTCTTC. Its protein product is CASSVAGDGYRVGQFF.

The chain joins TRBV11-3 to TRBJ2-1, with TRBD2 identical over 15 bases. The V segment lost 5 bases and the J segment 9 bases; nucleotides outside the gene matches: 8. The CDR3 consists of 16 residues. Germline lookup yields CDR1 SGHNT and CDR2 YENEEA. CDR3 in DNA: TGTGCCAGCAGCACCCGGACTAGCGGGAGGGGCCCTGAGCAGTTCTTC. Translated, it gives CASSTRTSGRGPEQFF.

The J gene is TRBJ2-1, the V gene TRBV27; TRBD2 matches at 7 bases. The V gene's germline CDR1 is MNHEY and CDR2 SMNVEV (reference sequence). V lost 5 bases to trimming and J lost 4 bases; unmatched junction nucleotides: 5. There are 14 residues in the CDR3. The CDR3 DNA reads as TGTGCCAGCAGTACCTCTAGCGGTTACAATGAGCAGTTCTTC. Translating gives CASSTSSGYNEQFF.

The gene calls are TRBV18 and TRBJ2-5; a possible D gene is TRBD1 (6 bases). This CDR3 spans 15 amino acids. Looked up from germline, CDR1 is KGHSH and CDR2 is LQKENI. The germline V and J ends were trimmed by 4 bases and 2 bases, with 14 bases remaining between them. The CDR3 sequence: CASSRSQGSQETQYF. CDR3 coding DNA: TGTGCCAGCTCACGATCGCAGGGGTCTCAAGAGACCCAGTACTTC.

V gene TRBV7-8 combines with J gene TRBJ2-6, with TRBD1 matching over 8 bases. V lost 2 bases to trimming and J lost 0 bases; unmatched junction nucleotides: 3. Germline V gene lookup returns CDR1 SGHVS and CDR2 FQNEAQ. The CDR3 consists of 17 residues. CDR3 residues: CASSLQGAFSGANVLTF. In DNA form, the CDR3 reads TGTGCCAGCAGCTTACAGGGGGCGTTCTCTGGGGCCAACGTCCTGACTTTC.

To note about this clone: The junction shows a germline mismatch at one end, possibly a read error. CDR3 sequence reads: CASSLDAGTEAFF. DNA of the CDR3: TGTGCTAGCAGCTTAGACGCGGGGACTGAAGCTTTCTTT. The chain uses TRBV7-9 and TRBJ1-1; D gene uncertain. This CDR3 comprises 13 residues. Germline V gene sequence: CDR1 SEHNR, CDR2 FQNEAQ (reference sequence). The full variable domain, completed using reference TRBV7-9 and TRBJ1-1, is DTGVSQNPRHKITKRGQNVTFRCDPISEHNRLYWYRQTLGQGPEFLTYFQNEAQLEKSRLLSDRFSAERPKGSFSTLEIQRTEQGDSAMYLCASSLDAGTEAFFGQGTRLTVV.

The chain is built from TRBV4-1 and TRBJ2-5; possible D gene TRBD1, 6 bases. The length of the CDR3 is 16 residues. Germline CDR1 and CDR2: MGHRA and YSYEKL. The V and J ends lost 0 bases and 5 bases respectively, with 16 bases between them. The CDR3 DNA sequence: TGCGCCAGCAGCCAAGAACAGGGCTTCATCAGGGAGACCCAGTACTTC. As protein: CASSQEQGFIRETQYF.

The chain couples TRBV5-5 to TRBJ1-4; 9 bases are shared with TRBD1. The CDR3 consists of 14 residues. In germline, CDR1 is SGHKS, CDR2 YYEKEE (reference sequence). Trimming took 5 bases from V and 7 from J; bases not matched to a gene: 6. For the CDR3, the DNA is TGTGCCAGCAGGACTACAGGGGGCATTGAAAAACTGTTTTTT. It yields the protein CASRTTGGIEKLFF. Drawing the rest from reference TRBV5-5 and TRBJ1-4, the complete variable domain is DAGVTQSPTHLIKTRGQQVTLRCSPISGHKSVSWYQQVLGQGPQFIFQYYEKEERGRGNFPDRFSARQFPNYSSELNVNALLLGDSALYLCASRTTGGIEKLFFGSGTQLSVL.

In this sample, this clone turned up once. CDR3 sequence (DNA): TGTGCCAGCAGCTTGGCAGGACAGGGGCTTCGTACTAACTATGGCTACACCTTC. Amino acid sequence: CASSLAGQGLRTNYGYTF. V is TRBV5-6 and J is TRBJ1-2; 9 bases are shared with TRBD1. Trimming removed 0 bases from V and 0 bases from J; junction bases left unmatched: 9. The CDR3 is made up of 18 amino acids. From germline, CDR1 is SGHDT and CDR2 YYEEEE.

This chain connects TRBV28 to TRBJ2-7; the match to TRBD2 covers 7 bases. Trimming took 4 bases from V and 0 from J; bases not matched to a gene: 6. CDR1 is MDHEN, CDR2 SYDVKM, per germline. This CDR3 comprises 15 residues. The CDR3, as DNA: TGTGCCAGCAGTTCCAGCGGGGCCCCCTCCTACGAGCAGTACTTC. This translates into CASSSSGAPSYEQYF.

This clone has more than one count but fewer than ten. The gene calls are TRBV30 and TRBJ2-7; 9 nucleotides align to TRBD2. Losses at the gene ends were 0 bases for V and 2 bases for J; bases not matched to a gene: 8. Germline V gives CDR1 GTSNPN, CDR2 SVGIG (reference sequence). There are 16 residues in the CDR3. The chain's CDR3 is CAWSVPGLAPTYEQYF. The DNA for the CDR3 is TGTGCCTGGAGTGTGCCGGGACTAGCACCTACCTACGAGCAGTACTTC.

This chain joins TRBV7-7 and TRBJ2-5, with 7 bases lining up with TRBD2. The CDR3 has 15 amino acids. Germline V gene lookup returns CDR1 SSHAT and CDR2 FNYEAQ (reference sequence). After removal of 1 base from V and 2 bases from J, the junction contained 4 bases not matched to a gene. CDR3: CASSLVAGEQETQYF. CDR3 bases: TGTGCCAGCAGCTTAGTGGCGGGGGAGCAAGAGACCCAGTACTTC.